A single sample is the source of the 30 T cell receptor beta chains below, sequenced in a study of T cell responses to AZD1222 COVID-19 vaccine. The assay was immunoSEQ multiplex PCR, and TCRdb's table has in-frame clones only and misses some. The data contain more than 95,000 clones, roughly 92% of them seen just once; the ten biggest clones take up 1.5% to 2%. The sequencing here drew on peripheral blood, taken 28 days after the second AZD1222 dose. The receptors here all came from an adult who received the AZD1222 COVID-19 vaccine.

This clone appeared once. The V and J genes are TRBV28 and TRBJ1-1; tentative D call: TRBD1 (6 bases). Looked up from germline, CDR1 is MDHEN and CDR2 is SYDVKM. V shed 3 bases and J shed 3 bases, with 17 bases lying between them. CDR3 length: 16 residues. CDR3 in amino acids: CASSFRTGYVDTEAFF. CDR3 DNA sequence: TGTGCCAGCAGTTTTAGAACAGGGTACGTTGACACTGAAGCTTTCTTT.

A single count supports this clone. The chain is built from TRBV18 and TRBJ1-1; 7 bases match TRBD1. Germline-derived CDR1 and CDR2 are KGHSH and LQKENI. J was trimmed by 8 bases and V by 6 bases; bases with no gene match: 6. The length of the CDR3 is 12 residues. The CDR3 is CASSRDRVEAFF. The CDR3 DNA is TGTGCCAGCTCTCGGGACAGAGTGGAAGCTTTCTTT.

This clone was picked up one time. The chain links TRBV5-1 to TRBJ2-3; 11 bases agree with TRBD2. The length of the CDR3 is 16 residues. The germline V gene has CDR1 SGHRS and CDR2 YFSETQ. V gave up 4 bases and J gave up 2 bases; unmatched junction bases: 6. In DNA, the CDR3 is TGCGCCAGCAGCCACATAGCGGGAGGGAACACAGATACGCAGTATTTT. Amino acid sequence: CASSHIAGGNTDTQYF.

In DNA form, the CDR3 reads TGTGCCAGCAGTCCTACTACTTTTAGCGGGACCTCTGGGGCCAACGTCCTGACTTTC. Its protein product is CASSPTTFSGTSGANVLTF. The V and J genes are TRBV3-1 (or the pseudogene TRBV3-2) and TRBJ2-6, with 8 bases identical to TRBD2. J gave up 0 bases and V 6 bases, and 13 bases lay outside the gene matches. Germline loops: CDR1 LGHDT, CDR2 YNNKEL (reference sequence). The CDR3 consists of 19 residues.

This chain links TRBV2 with TRBJ1-1; tentatively, D is TRBD1 (5 bases). Germline V gives CDR1 SNHLY, CDR2 FYNNEI. The CDR3 spans 11 residues. V was trimmed by 8 bases and J by 8 bases, leaving 12 bases between them. CDR3 loop: CASGAGTEAFF. In DNA form, the CDR3 reads TGTGCCAGCGGGGCAGGGACCGAAGCTTTCTTT.

J is TRBJ2-1 and V is TRBV10-2, with TRBD2 matching 7 bases. The CDR3 length is 13 residues. Per the germline V gene, CDR1 is WSHSY and CDR2 is SAAADI. V shed 5 bases, J shed 6 bases, and the junction held 4 bases outside the gene matches. In nucleotides, the CDR3 is TGCGCCAGCAGTAGCGGGGTCCGCAATGAGCAGTTCTTC. This sequence encodes CASSSGVRNEQFF.

The chain has TRBV6-5 and TRBJ1-2; no clear D. The CDR3 has 12 amino acids. V lost 6 bases and J 3 bases, leaving 8 bases between the germline ends. CDR1 and CDR2 from the germline V gene are MNHEY and SVGAGI. CDR3 protein: CASRGWDYGYTF. In nucleotides, the CDR3 is TGTGCCAGCAGGGGGTGGGACTATGGCTACACCTTC.

V usage is TRBV7-3 and J usage is TRBJ1-5, with 9 nucleotides matching TRBD1. Trimming took 4 bases from V and 5 from J; bases not matched to a gene: 6. From germline, CDR1 is SGHTA and CDR2 FQGTGA. The CDR3 sequence is 15 residues long. The CDR3 DNA sequence: TGTGCCAGCAGCTCAGGGACAGGGTCGCATCAGCCCCAGCATTTT. This sequence encodes CASSSGTGSHQPQHF.

V and J are TRBV6-5 and TRBJ1-3; the match to TRBD1 covers 7 bases. Germline V gene sequence: CDR1 MNHEY, CDR2 SVGAGI. The J segment lost 3 bases and the V segment lost 7 bases, leaving 9 bases of the junction unmatched. The CDR3 sequence is 15 residues long. CDR3 loop: CASITPQGYGNTIYF. The CDR3 DNA reads TGTGCCAGCATAACACCACAGGGGTATGGAAACACCATATATTTT.

CDR3 sequence: CASRDTSGRPYNEQFF. CDR3 coding DNA: TGTGCCAGCAGAGACACTAGCGGGAGGCCCTACAATGAGCAGTTCTTC. The rearrangement links TRBV12-1 to TRBJ2-1; the table's D call, TRBD2, has no DNA check behind it. TRBV12-1 is a recognized pseudogene. The CDR3 extends over 16 amino acids.

This chain connects TRBV19 to TRBJ2-7; the D is unclear. This CDR3 is built from 14 residues. Germline CDR1 reads LNHDA; CDR2 reads SQIVND (reference sequence). V dropped 5 bases and J dropped 2 bases, with 13 bases sitting between them. The CDR3 reads CASSETRGPYEQYF. The CDR3 DNA reads TGTGCCAGTAGTGAAACCCGAGGACCCTACGAGCAGTACTTC.

The gene calls are TRBV5-1 and TRBJ2-2; D may correspond to TRBD1 or TRBD2 (5 bases each). Trimming shortened V by 0 bases and J by 4 bases, and 10 bases separated the two germline ends. From germline, CDR1 is SGHRS and CDR2 YFSETQ. CDR3 length: 15 amino acids. DNA for the CDR3: TGCGCCAGCAGCTTGGCGGGGCCTCTCACCGGGGAGCTGTTTTTT. Its translation: CASSLAGPLTGELFF.

The V gene is TRBV27, the J gene TRBJ2-2, with D possibly TRBD2 on 6 matching bases. The length of the CDR3 is 14 residues. Germline V gene data show CDR1 as MNHEY and CDR2 as SMNVEV (reference sequence). V was cut by 8 bases and J by 3 bases, with 13 bases left in between. As DNA, the CDR3 is TGTGCCAGCCGGCGGGGCCCTGACACCGGGGAGCTGTTTTTT. It yields the protein CASRRGPDTGELFF.

This clone was found once. The gene calls are TRBV2 and TRBJ2-1; D is perhaps TRBD1 (5 bases). The V gene's germline CDR1 is SNHLY and CDR2 FYNNEI. The CDR3 is 12 amino acids. V was pared by 6 bases and J by 8 bases, with 11 bases between. The CDR3 reads CASSDTGYEQFF. The CDR3 DNA is TGTGCCAGCAGCGATACAGGTTATGAGCAGTTCTTC.

The chain carries TRBV28 and TRBJ2-7; no firm D call. The CDR3 runs 13 residues. Trimming removed 5 bases at V and 5 bases at J, with 13 bases between. CDR1 is MDHEN, CDR2 SYDVKM, per germline. The CDR3 bases are TGTGCCAGCAGTCAGACCCCTTCCCACGAGCAGTACTTC. Protein: CASSQTPSHEQYF.

The chain uses TRBV29-1 and TRBJ2-3; tentatively, D is TRBD1 or TRBD2 (5 bases each). Trimming left V 2 bases short and J 5 bases short, with 11 bases between. Per the germline V gene, CDR1 is SQVTM and CDR2 is ANQGSEA. There are 13 residues in the CDR3. The CDR3 reads CSVEPGTRDTQYF. CDR3 coding DNA: TGCAGCGTTGAACCTGGGACCCGAGATACGCAGTATTTT.

V is TRBV19 and J is TRBJ2-1; either TRBD1 or TRBD2 may supply D (5 bases each). The CDR3 spans 13 residues. The V and J ends lost 6 bases and 7 bases respectively, with 13 bases between them. Germline lookup yields CDR1 LNHDA and CDR2 SQIVND (reference sequence). This CDR3 is CASSPGWGNEQFF. The CDR3, as DNA: TGTGCCAGTAGCCCAGGGTGGGGGAATGAGCAGTTCTTC.

The chain has TRBV28 and TRBJ1-4, with a tentative D call TRBD1 (6 bases). The V and J ends lost 5 bases and 8 bases respectively, with 18 bases between them. The CDR3 covers 15 residues. The germline gives CDR1 MDHEN, CDR2 SYDVKM. CDR3 protein: CASSIPRGAGEKLFF. CDR3 bases: TGTGCCAGCAGTATTCCTCGGGGGGCAGGGGAAAAACTGTTTTTT.

This chain connects TRBV28 to TRBJ1-1; a possible D gene is TRBD1 (6 bases). The CDR3 consists of 15 residues. The germline V gene encodes CDR1 MDHEN and CDR2 SYDVKM. V lost 6 bases and J 1 base, leaving 15 bases between the germline ends. The CDR3 loop reads CASSGEGVRNTEAFF. CDR3 coding DNA: TGTGCCAGCAGCGGGGAGGGGGTCCGGAACACTGAAGCTTTCTTT.

This chain connects TRBV7-2 to TRBJ2-7, with D possibly being TRBD1 (6 bases). CDR1 and CDR2 (germline): SGHTA, FQGNSA. Trimming pared 6 bases from V and 6 bases from J, leaving 21 bases between. This CDR3 has 15 amino acids. CDR3 sequence: CASSLYPAGVSEQYF. CDR3 nucleotides: TGTGCCAGCAGTCTATACCCGGCAGGGGTGAGCGAGCAGTACTTC.

The V gene is TRBV30, the J gene TRBJ1-1, with TRBD1 identical over 7 bases. From germline, CDR1 is GTSNPN and CDR2 SVGIG (reference sequence). The length of the CDR3 is 14 residues. V gave up 3 bases and J gave up 4 bases; unmatched junction bases: 8. Here the CDR3 reads CAWRGTAGATEAFF. CDR3 in DNA: TGTGCCTGGAGAGGGACAGCCGGGGCCACTGAAGCTTTCTTT.

This clone occurred once. J is TRBJ2-5 and V is TRBV23-1, with TRBD2 matching 7 bases. TRBV23-1 is identified as an open reading frame with a role that is uncertain. The CDR3 is made up of 18 amino acids. V trimming: 6 bases; J trimming: 0 bases; junction bases outside the gene matches: 16. The CDR3 here is CASRPQLGRGPNQETQYF. CDR3 bases: TGCGCCAGCAGGCCCCAACTGGGGAGGGGACCAAACCAAGAGACCCAGTACTTC.

The chain recombines TRBV5-1 with TRBJ1-5; D may be TRBD1 (6 bases). The germline V and J ends were trimmed by 0 bases and 0 bases, with 13 bases remaining between them. The CDR3 totals 17 residues. Germline-derived CDR1 and CDR2 are SGHRS and YFSETQ. CDR3 sequence reads: CASSLGTGPHSNQPQHF. The CDR3 DNA is TGCGCCAGCAGCTTGGGAACAGGGCCACATAGCAATCAGCCCCAGCATTTT.

This clone has a handful of counts. The chain is built from TRBV5-4 and TRBJ1-6, with no clear D. The length of the CDR3 is 18 residues. Trimming took off 1 base at V and 0 bases at J, with 14 bases between the two ends. In germline, CDR1 is SGHNT, CDR2 YYREEE (reference sequence). The CDR3 here is CASSLFGTSSSYNSPLHF. The CDR3, as DNA: TGTGCCAGCAGCTTGTTCGGCACCTCTAGCTCCTATAATTCACCCCTCCACTTT.

The chain recombines TRBV2 with TRBJ1-5; the D gene is possibly TRBD1 (6 bases). Germline loops: CDR1 SNHLY, CDR2 FYNNEI. This CDR3 region has 15 residues. The V end was cut by 6 bases, the J end by 3 bases, with 15 bases between. The DNA of the CDR3 is TGTGCCAGCAGATTGGGACACCGATCCAATCAGCCCCAGCATTTT. Residues: CASRLGHRSNQPQHF.

The chain carries TRBV6-5 and TRBJ1-1; perhaps TRBD1 as D (5 bases). Per the germline V gene, CDR1 is MNHEY and CDR2 is SVGAGI. This CDR3 comprises 14 residues. The V end lost 6 bases, the J end lost 6 bases, and 17 bases lay between the germline ends. In DNA, the CDR3 is TGTGCCAGCAGGCGGGACGCCCGCGGTCCTGAAGCTTTCTTT. Encoded protein: CASRRDARGPEAFF.

This clone was observed a single time. This rearrangement joins TRBV9 to TRBJ2-3; 9 bases line up with TRBD1. The germline CDR1 and CDR2 sequences are SGDLS and YYNGEE. The CDR3 runs 17 residues. The junction had 10 bases not matched to a gene; V was cut back by 4 bases and J by 1 base. The CDR3 sequence is CASSLSTGGVGTDTQYF. CDR3 coding DNA: TGTGCCAGCAGCCTCTCGACAGGGGGGGTCGGCACAGATACGCAGTATTTT.

The chain recombines TRBV18 with TRBJ2-3; D is unresolved. The ends were cut back, 0 bases at V and 1 base at J, with 8 bases in the middle. From germline, CDR1 is KGHSH and CDR2 LQKENI. This CDR3 has 15 residues. The CDR3 loop reads CASSPPGYGTDTQYF. CDR3 DNA sequence: TGTGCCAGCTCACCACCGGGTTACGGCACAGATACGCAGTATTTT.

V and J are TRBV7-9 and TRBJ2-1; D ambiguous. Germline-derived CDR1 and CDR2 are SEHNR and FQNEAQ (reference sequence). This CDR3 has 15 residues. The V end was cut by 1 base, the J end by 8 bases, with 15 bases between. This CDR3 is CASSLGSLRSDEQFF. The CDR3 DNA reads TGTGCCAGCAGCTTAGGGAGCTTGCGGTCTGATGAGCAGTTCTTC.

The genes are TRBV18 and TRBJ2-1; possibly TRBD2 for D (5 bases). Trimming removed 2 bases from V and 9 bases from J, with 11 bases in between. The CDR3 spans 13 residues. Germline loops: CDR1 KGHSH, CDR2 LQKENI. Here the CDR3 reads CASSPLLGPEQFF. CDR3 nucleotides: TGTGCCAGCTCACCATTACTAGGCCCTGAGCAGTTCTTC.